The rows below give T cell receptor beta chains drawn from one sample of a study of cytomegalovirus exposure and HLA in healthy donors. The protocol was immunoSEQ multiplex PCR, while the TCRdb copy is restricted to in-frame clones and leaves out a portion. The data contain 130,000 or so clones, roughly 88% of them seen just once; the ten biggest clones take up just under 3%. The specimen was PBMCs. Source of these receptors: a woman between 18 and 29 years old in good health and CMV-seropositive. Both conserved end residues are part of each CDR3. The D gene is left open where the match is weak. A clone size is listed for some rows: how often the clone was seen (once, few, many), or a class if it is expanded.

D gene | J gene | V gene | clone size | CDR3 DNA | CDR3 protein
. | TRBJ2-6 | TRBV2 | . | TGTGCCAGCAATTCGGGTTCTGGGGCCAACGTCCTGACTTTC | CASNSGSGANVLTF
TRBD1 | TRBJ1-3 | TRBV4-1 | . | TGCGCCAGCAGCCCGACAGGGTTTGGAAACACCATATATTTT | CASSPTGFGNTIYF
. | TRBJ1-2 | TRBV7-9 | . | TGTGCCAGCAGCTTACCTGGGGGGTGGTATGGCTACACCTTC | CASSLPGGWYGYTF
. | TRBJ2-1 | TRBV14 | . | TGTGCCAGCAGCCAACGCTCCTGGGGGGAGAATGAGCAGTTCTTC | CASSQRSWGENEQFF
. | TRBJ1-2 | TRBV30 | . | TGTGCCTGGACGCCCGGGGGCTATGGCTACACCTTC | CAWTPGGYGYTF
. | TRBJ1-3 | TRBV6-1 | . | TGTGCCAGCAAAACAGGCGGTGGAAACACCATATATTTT | CASKTGGGNTIYF
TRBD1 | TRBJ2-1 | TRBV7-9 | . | TGTGCCAGCAGCTATAACAGGGGGAATGAGCAGTTCTTC | CASSYNRGNEQFF
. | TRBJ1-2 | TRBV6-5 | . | TGTGCCAGCAGCCAAGGACAGTATGGCTACACCTTC | CASSQGQYGYTF
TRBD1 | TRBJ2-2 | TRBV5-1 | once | TGCGCCAGCAGCTTGGCAGGGGACAGCCAATACACCGGGGAGCTGTTTTTT | CASSLAGDSQYTGELFF
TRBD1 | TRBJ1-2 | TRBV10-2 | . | TGCGCCAGCACTGGGACAGGGGCTAGCTATGGCTACACCTTC | CASTGTGASYGYTF
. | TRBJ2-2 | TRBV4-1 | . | TGCGCCAGCAGCCTCGCGGCGGACACCGGGGAGCTGTTTTTT | CASSLAADTGELFF
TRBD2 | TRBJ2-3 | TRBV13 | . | TGTGCCAGCACCCCCAAGGCGGGGGGTCACGCCCCAGATACGCAGTATTTT | CASTPKAGGHAPDTQYF
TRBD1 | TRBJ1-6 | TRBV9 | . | TGTGCCAGCGGGGGGGACAGGGGGGGATCACCCCTCCACTTT | CASGGDRGGSPLHF
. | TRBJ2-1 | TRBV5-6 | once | TGTGCCAGCAGCTTGCAAGTCCTAAATGAGCAGTTCTTC | CASSLQVLNEQFF
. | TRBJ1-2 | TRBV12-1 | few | . | CASSFARGTPGWYGYTF
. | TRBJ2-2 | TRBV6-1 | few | TGTGCCAGCAGTATTATAGACGGGGAGCTGTTTTTT | CASSIIDGELFF
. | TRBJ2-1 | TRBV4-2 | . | TGTGCCAGCAGCCAAGCCGCGTGGGGCTCGAGTAATGAGCAGTTCTTC | CASSQAAWGSSNEQFF
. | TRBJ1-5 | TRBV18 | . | TGTGCCAGCTCACAAGGACAGACCAATCAGCCCCAGCATTTT | CASSQGQTNQPQHF
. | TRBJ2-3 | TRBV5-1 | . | TGCGCCAGCAGCTTGGCCTTTTCTAGCACAGATACGCAGTATTTT | CASSLAFSSTDTQYF
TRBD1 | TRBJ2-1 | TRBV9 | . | TGTGCCAGCAGCGCCTCAGGGGGATCATACAATGAGCAGTTCTTC | CASSASGGSYNEQFF
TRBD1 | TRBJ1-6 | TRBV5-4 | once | TGTGCCAGCAGCTCCCGGGACAGTTATAATTCACCCCTCCACTTT | CASSSRDSYNSPLHF
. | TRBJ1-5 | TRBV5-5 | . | TGTGCCAGCAGCTTGGGCGGCTTCAATCAGCCCCAGCATTTT | CASSLGGFNQPQHF
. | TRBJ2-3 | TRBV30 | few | TGTGCCGGGCAGGGGGGAATGACTTCTAGCACAGATACGCAGTATTTT | CAGQGGMTSSTDTQYF
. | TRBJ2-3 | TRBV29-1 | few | TGCAGCGTTGAAGGGGGCGCGGGATTTGGCACAGATACGCAGTATTTT | CSVEGGAGFGTDTQYF
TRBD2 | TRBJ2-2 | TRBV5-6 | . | TGTGCCAGCAGCCGCCCCGCCAGCGGGGGAGGGACCGGGGAGCTGTTTTTT | CASSRPASGGGTGELFF
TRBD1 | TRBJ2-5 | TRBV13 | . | TGTGCCAGCAGCTTGGAACAGGGGGTAAAGACCCAGTACTTC | CASSLEQGVKTQYF
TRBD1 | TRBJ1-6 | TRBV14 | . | TGTGCCAGCAGCCTCCCGACAGGGAGCTCCTATAATTCACCCCTCCACTTT | CASSLPTGSSYNSPLHF
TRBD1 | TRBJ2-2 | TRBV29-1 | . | TGCAGCGTTGTTGACAGGGGACAGGCCGGGGAGCTGTTTTTT | CSVVDRGQAGELFF
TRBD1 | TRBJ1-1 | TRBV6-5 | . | TGTGCCAGCAAACCAACACCAGGGGGCACTGAAGCTTTCTTT | CASKPTPGGTEAFF
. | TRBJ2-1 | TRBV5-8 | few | TGTGCCAGCAGCTTGTATCGCGGTCGGAATGAGCAGTTCTTC | CASSLYRGRNEQFF
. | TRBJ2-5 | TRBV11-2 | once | TGTGCCAGCGTACTTGGGGGGGCGCCTTTGAAGACCCAGTACTTC | CASVLGGAPLKTQYF
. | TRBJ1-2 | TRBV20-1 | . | TGCAGTGCTGCTGACATGCATGGCTACACCTTC | CSAADMHGYTF
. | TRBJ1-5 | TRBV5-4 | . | TGTGCCAGCAGCTTACGGGGGAGCAATCAGCCCCAGCATTTT | CASSLRGSNQPQHF